This TCR beta chain was documented in a study of blood T cell repertoires in COVID-19. Germline V CDR1 and CDR2: MNHEY, SVGAGI. The CDR3 is 14 amino acids. With 5 bases removed from V and 0 bases from J, the gap between germline ends came to 5 bases. Recovered status applied to Cohort 3 donors who had two consecutive negative PCRs. It also applied to those with clearance or with symptom resolution. Sequencing was performed with immunoSEQ multiplex PCR; in TCRdb, only in-frame clones are kept and a portion is missing. The table records under 350,000 clones, 90% of them present only once. The chain combines TRBV6-5 with TRBJ2-6, with unresolved D. The sequenced sample consisted of PBMCs or T cells enriched from blood (not recorded which). The receptor was isolated from a man aged 55 to 70 who had recovered from COVID-19. This chain's CDR3 is CASSTASGANVLTF. DNA for the CDR3: TGTGCCAGCAGTACAGCCTCTGGGGCCAACGTCCTGACTTTC.